Listed here are 20 T cell receptor beta chains from one sample, sequenced in a study of cytomegalovirus exposure and HLA in healthy donors. Amplification used 60 Vbeta primers and 13 Jbeta primers. Assay used: immunoSEQ multiplex PCR; TCRdb lists only in-frame clones, some missing. This sample carries more than 130,000 clones, around 81% of them seen once, and the ten largest clones take over 2.5%. The sample comprised PBMCs. These TCRs come from a male donor in good health and CMV-seronegative.

The chain combines TRBV27 with TRBJ2-3; perhaps TRBD2 as D (5 bases). V was trimmed by 7 bases and J by 3 bases, leaving 11 bases between them. The germline CDR1 and CDR2 sequences are MNHEY and SMNVEV (reference sequence). The CDR3 consists of 13 residues. This CDR3 reads CASKSGVTDTQYF. In DNA, the CDR3 is TGTGCCAGCAAGTCCGGGGTGACAGATACGCAGTATTTT.

The chain has TRBV7-8 and TRBJ2-7; 9 positions match TRBD1. The CDR3 runs to 16 residues. CDR1 and CDR2 (germline): SGHVS, FQNEAQ. The V and J ends lost 2 bases and 7 bases, in that order; junction bases with no gene match: 12. The CDR3 nucleotides read TGTGCCAGCAGCTTATTTGGGACAGGGCGGACCGGGGAGCAGTACTTC. It encodes CASSLFGTGRTGEQYF.

The chain has TRBV13 and TRBJ2-1; 8 bases align to TRBD1. This CDR3 contains 13 residues. V lost 1 base to trimming and J lost 7 bases; unmatched junction nucleotides: 0. CDR1 PRHDT and CDR2 FYEKMQ come from the germline V gene (reference sequence). This CDR3 is CASSLDRGNEQFF. DNA for the CDR3: TGTGCCAGCAGCTTAGACAGGGGGAATGAGCAGTTCTTC.

The genes are TRBV6-5 and TRBJ2-5; perhaps TRBD1 as D (5 bases). Trimming pared 5 bases from V and 2 bases from J, leaving 12 bases between. This CDR3 comprises 14 residues. CDR1 and CDR2 (germline): MNHEY, SVGAGI. CDR3 region: CASSRQQKQETQYF. Here the CDR3 DNA reads TGTGCCAGCAGTCGACAGCAGAAACAAGAGACCCAGTACTTC.

V usage is TRBV21-1 and J usage is TRBJ2-7; TRBD2 is the table's D call, not checked against the DNA. TRBV21-1 corresponds to a pseudogene. This CDR3 spans 17 amino acids. The CDR3 sequence is CASSPRGLAGVSYEQYF. In nucleotides, the CDR3 is TGTGCCAGCAGCCCCCGGGGACTAGCGGGGGTTTCCTACGAGCAGTACTTC.

This clone was seen only a few times. J is TRBJ2-7 and V is TRBV5-3; D perhaps matches TRBD2 (6 bases). TRBV5-3 is designated an ORF whose function remains uncertain. CDR3 length equals 14 residues. With 5 bases removed from V and 0 bases from J, the gap between germline ends came to 12 bases. CDR3 in DNA: TGTGCCAGAAGACGGGGGAGGACCTCCTACGAGCAGTACTTC. Residues: CARRRGRTSYEQYF.

The V call is TRBV14, the J call TRBJ1-6; TRBD1 is a possible D gene (6 bases). The V end lost 1 base, the J end lost 7 bases, and 20 bases lay between the germline ends. The V gene's germline CDR1 is SGHDN and CDR2 FVKESK. The CDR3 loop spans 18 amino acids. CDR3 nucleotides: TGTGCCAGCAGCCAAGTATCCTGGACAGCGGTTGGGAATTCACCCCTCCACTTT. Its translation: CASSQVSWTAVGNSPLHF.

The chain combines TRBV27 with TRBJ1-5; D gene ambiguous. This CDR3 spans 14 amino acids. Trimming took 8 bases from V and 0 from J, leaving 11 bases between them. CDR1 is MNHEY and CDR2 is SMNVEV in the germline V gene (reference sequence). The CDR3 nucleotides read TGTGCCAGCTCCTTCTCGGGTAGCAATCAGCCCCAGCATTTT. Amino acid sequence: CASSFSGSNQPQHF.

The table lists this clone with a few counts. J is TRBJ2-7 and V is TRBV6-6; tentatively, D is TRBD1 (6 bases). V lost 6 bases and J lost 3, with 18 bases in between. Germline V gene data show CDR1 as MNHNY and CDR2 as SVGAGI (reference sequence). The length of the CDR3 is 15 residues. The CDR3 protein is CASRGDRQWNYEQYF. The CDR3 DNA follows: TGTGCCAGCAGGGGAGACAGGCAGTGGAACTACGAGCAGTACTTC.

This clone was observed once. The chain has TRBV9 and TRBJ2-7; 11 bases are shared with TRBD2. V was pared by 3 bases and J by 1 base, with 6 bases of the junction left unmatched. The CDR3 spans 16 residues. CDR1 is SGDLS, CDR2 YYNGEE, per germline. The CDR3 coding sequence is TGTGCCAGCAGCGAAGGCCCTAGCGGGGGGTCCTACGAGCAGTACTTC. It encodes CASSEGPSGGSYEQYF.

V gene TRBV30 combines with J gene TRBJ1-1, with TRBD1 identical over 7 bases. The CDR3 extends over 13 amino acids. With V trimmed by 4 bases and J by 3 bases, 5 bases remained unmatched. Germline V gene data show CDR1 as GTSNPN and CDR2 as SVGIG (reference sequence). The CDR3 loop is CAWNDRADTEAFF. The CDR3 region has the DNA TGTGCCTGGAATGACAGGGCGGACACTGAAGCTTTCTTT.

The chain recombines TRBV7-2 with TRBJ1-2; D is unresolved. This CDR3 spans 14 amino acids. V was trimmed by 1 base and J by 4 bases, leaving 10 bases between them. CDR1 is SGHTA and CDR2 is FQGNSA in the germline V gene. The CDR3 region is CASSLDPRSYGYTF. The CDR3 DNA reads as TGTGCCAGCAGCTTAGACCCACGTAGCTATGGCTACACCTTC. Complete variable domain (other parts from reference TRBV7-2 and TRBJ1-2): GAGVSQSPSNKVTEKGKDVELRCDPISGHTALYWYRQSLGQGLEFLIYFQGNSAPDKSGLPSDRFSAERTGGSVSTLTIQRTQQEDSAVYLCASSLDPRSYGYTFGSGTRLTVV.

This chain links TRBV6-6 with TRBJ1-3; no definite D call. The CDR3 runs to 14 residues. The ends were cut back, 0 bases at V and 7 bases at J, with 10 bases in the middle. Germline CDR1 is MNHNY and CDR2 is SVGAGI (reference sequence). The CDR3 region is CASSYSTNSNTIYF. The CDR3 bases are TGTGCCAGCAGTTACTCTACCAATAGTAACACCATATATTTT.

Concerning this clone itself: The junction and the germline gene differ at one end; a read error may be behind it. The chain links TRBV7-9 to TRBJ2-2; 13 bases line up with TRBD2. CDR1 SEHNR and CDR2 FQNEAQ come from the germline V gene (reference sequence). This CDR3 has 17 amino acids. CDR3 DNA: TGTTCCAGCAGCGCCGGACTAGCGGGGGTTATCACCGGGGAGCTGTTTTTT. It codes for CSSSAGLAGVITGELFF.

This clone was detected once. In nucleotides, the CDR3 is TGTGCCAGTAGTATAGCAGTGATGAACACTGAAGCTTTCTTT. Translating gives CASSIAVMNTEAFF. The chain links TRBV19 to TRBJ1-1; D not certain. This CDR3 region has 14 residues. Per germline, CDR1 LNHDA and CDR2 SQIVND (reference sequence). Trimming took 1 base from V and 0 from J, leaving 6 bases between them.

Of note for this clone: Within the sample, other DNA sequences also encode this same CDR3. The V and J genes are TRBV5-1 and TRBJ2-1; 12 bases are shared with TRBD2. CDR3 length: 18 amino acids. V lost 2 bases and J lost 2; bases outside the gene matches: 8. The germline V gene has CDR1 SGHRS and CDR2 YFSETQ. This chain's CDR3 is CASSLFRTSGAAYNEQFF. The CDR3 DNA follows: TGCGCCAGCAGCTTATTCCGGACTAGCGGGGCTGCCTACAATGAGCAGTTCTTC.

V gene TRBV7-2 combines with J gene TRBJ2-2; 13 nucleotides line up with TRBD2. Germline values: CDR1 SGHTA, CDR2 FQGNSA. V gave up 5 bases and J gave up 1 base; unmatched junction bases: 4. The CDR3 runs 17 residues. The DNA for the CDR3 is TGTGCCAGCAGCCCCCGACTAGCGGGGGGGAACACCGGGGAGCTGTTTTTT. Protein: CASSPRLAGGNTGELFF.

A few counts support this clone. The J gene is TRBJ1-4, the V gene TRBV18; 9 nucleotides line up with TRBD1. This CDR3 has 16 amino acids. Per germline, CDR1 KGHSH and CDR2 LQKENI. V lost 5 bases to trimming and J lost 5 bases; unmatched junction nucleotides: 9. The CDR3 DNA is TGTGCCAGCTCAGTTACCTCGGGACAGGGAAATGAAAAACTGTTTTTT. Translation gives CASSVTSGQGNEKLFF.

This clone was found a few times. This chain joins TRBV5-1 and TRBJ2-7; D gene ambiguous. The length of the CDR3 is 14 residues. Between the trimmed V and J ends, which lost 4 bases and 0 bases, there was a span of 11 bases. The germline V gene has CDR1 SGHRS and CDR2 YFSETQ. The CDR3: CASSIYTDSYEQYF. The CDR3 DNA follows: TGCGCCAGCAGCATATACACCGACTCCTACGAGCAGTACTTC.

The chain uses TRBV27 and TRBJ2-3; possible D gene TRBD2, 5 bases. Germline loops: CDR1 MNHEY, CDR2 SMNVEV (reference sequence). Trimming took off 4 bases at V and 3 bases at J, with 14 bases between the two ends. The CDR3 contains 15 residues. The CDR3 spells CASSSPRTRTDTQYF. The DNA of the CDR3 is TGTGCCAGCAGTTCGCCTAGAACTAGAACAGATACGCAGTATTTT.